Listed below are T cell receptor beta chains from one sample, sequenced in a study of T cell responses to AZD1222 COVID-19 vaccine. The data were produced by immunoSEQ multiplex PCR, yet TCRdb's version contains in-frame clones alone and is incomplete. The sample lists roughly 84,000 clones; 70% to 90% were seen once. This sample comprised peripheral blood, obtained 28 days after the second AZD1222 dose. The receptors derive from an adult who received the AZD1222 COVID-19 vaccine. CDR3s include the opening cysteine and the closing phenylalanine or tryptophan. A D gene is named only where the DNA matches it firmly. Size is omitted from some rows. Given values are once, few, many or a class for expanded clones.

j_call v_call d_call clone_size cdr3_aa cdr3_nt
TRBJ2-7 TRBV15 - once CATSNRYGQLYEQYF TGTGCCACCAGCAACCGGTACGGACAGCTGTACGAGCAGTACTTC
TRBJ2-5 TRBV2 - - CASSDGPGRPQYF TGTGCCAGCAGTGATGGGCCAGGGCGGCCCCAGTACTTC
TRBJ1-3 TRBV5-4 - few CASSLSGNTIYF TGTGCCAGCAGCTTGTCGGGAAACACCATATATTTT
TRBJ2-2 TRBV28 - - CASSLVSNTGELFF TGTGCCAGCAGTTTAGTATCGAACACCGGGGAGCTGTTTTTT
TRBJ2-1 TRBV5-5 - - CASSLRNRNDEQFF TGTGCCAGCAGCTTGCGGAACCGGAACGATGAGCAGTTCTTC
TRBJ1-6 TRBV21-1 - once CASSKEGDSAGLHF TGTGCCAGCAGCAAAGAGGGGGACTCAGCCGGCCTCCACTTT
TRBJ2-7 TRBV7-7 TRBD2 - CASSPGTISYEQYF TGTGCTAGCAGCCCCGGGACTATCTCCTACGAGCAGTACTTC
TRBJ1-4 TRBV5-1 - - CASSFQGSNEKLFF TGCGCCAGCAGCTTTCAGGGGTCTAATGAAAAACTGTTTTTT
TRBJ2-3 TRBV18 TRBD1 - CASSQPTGLKGDTQYF TGTGCCAGCTCCCAACCGACAGGGTTAAAGGGAGATACGCAGTATTTT
TRBJ2-7 TRBV5-1 - few CASSLAILGDEQYF TGCGCCAGCAGCTTGGCCATCCTTGGGGACGAGCAGTACTTC
TRBJ1-1 TRBV11-2 - - CASSGAMNTEAFF TGTGCCAGCAGTGGGGCTATGAACACTGAAGCTTTCTTT
TRBJ1-6 TRBV7-9 - once CASSPTGYGSPLHF TGTGCCAGCAGCCCGACCGGTTATGGTTCACCCCTCCACTTT
TRBJ2-6 TRBV2 - - CASDTPRRGANVLTF TGTGCCAGCGATACTCCAAGGCGTGGGGCCAACGTCCTGACTTTC
TRBJ1-1 TRBV4-3 TRBD1 - CASSRDTGTGYGTEAFF TGCGCCAGCAGCCGAGACACCGGGACAGGGTACGGGACTGAAGCTTTCTTT
TRBJ1-2 TRBV3-1/TRBV3-2 TRBD1 - CASSRQTGGYGYTF TGTGCCAGCAGCCGGCAGACAGGGGGCTATGGCTACACCTTC
TRBJ1-1 TRBV2 - - CAGRLEVNTEAFF TGTGCCGGGAGACTGGAGGTGAACACTGAAGCTTTCTTT
TRBJ1-6 TRBV27 - - CASSWEGYGSPLHF TGTGCCAGCAGTTGGGAGGGGTACGGTTCACCCCTCCACTTT
TRBJ2-1 TRBV7-3 TRBD1 - CASSLPGQINNEQFF TGTGCCAGCAGCCTCCCGGGACAGATTAACAATGAGCAGTTCTTC
TRBJ1-2 TRBV30 TRBD1 - CAWSAGTGGGYTF TGTGCCTGGAGTGCCGGGACAGGAGGTGGCTACACCTTC
TRBJ1-2 TRBV7-2 - - CASSLSGGGYTF TGTGCCAGCAGCTTATCAGGTGGTGGCTACACCTTC
TRBJ1-3 TRBV2 - - CASSEQGLGNTIYF TGTGCCAGCAGTGAACAGGGGCTTGGAAACACCATATATTTT
TRBJ1-2 TRBV25-1 TRBD1 - CASTRDSYGYTF TGTGCCAGCACCCGGGACAGCTATGGCTACACCTTC
TRBJ1-2 TRBV7-9 TRBD1 - CASSFMTGGNYGYTF TGTGCCAGCAGCTTTATGACAGGGGGCAACTATGGCTACACCTTC
TRBJ2-1 TRBV5-6 - few CASREGGENEQFF TGTGCCAGCAGAGAAGGTGGGGAAAATGAGCAGTTCTTC
TRBJ2-1 TRBV20-1 - - CSASEHNEQFF TGCAGTGCTAGCGAGCACAATGAGCAGTTCTTC
TRBJ2-5 TRBV7-9 TRBD1 - CASSPPGTGQETQYF TGTGCCAGCAGCCCTCCCGGGACAGGTCAAGAGACCCAGTACTTC
TRBJ2-7 TRBV3-1/TRBV3-2 - - CASSSSGVGEQYF TGTGCCAGCAGCAGCTCAGGGGTGGGTGAGCAGTACTTC
TRBJ1-6 TRBV9 - - CASSVDAFLNNSPLHF TGTGCCAGCAGCGTAGACGCCTTCCTCAATAATTCACCCCTCCACTTT
TRBJ2-2 TRBV7-9 - - CASSFRGVTGELFF TGTGCCAGCAGCTTCAGGGGTGTCACCGGGGAGCTGTTTTTT
TRBJ1-1 TRBV7-9 TRBD1 few CASSPDRDYTEAFF TGTGCCAGCAGCCCGGACAGGGACTACACTGAAGCTTTCTTT
TRBJ2-1 TRBV7-3 TRBD2 - CASSPSGGAGEQFF TGTGCCAGCAGCCCTAGCGGGGGGGCCGGTGAGCAGTTCTTC